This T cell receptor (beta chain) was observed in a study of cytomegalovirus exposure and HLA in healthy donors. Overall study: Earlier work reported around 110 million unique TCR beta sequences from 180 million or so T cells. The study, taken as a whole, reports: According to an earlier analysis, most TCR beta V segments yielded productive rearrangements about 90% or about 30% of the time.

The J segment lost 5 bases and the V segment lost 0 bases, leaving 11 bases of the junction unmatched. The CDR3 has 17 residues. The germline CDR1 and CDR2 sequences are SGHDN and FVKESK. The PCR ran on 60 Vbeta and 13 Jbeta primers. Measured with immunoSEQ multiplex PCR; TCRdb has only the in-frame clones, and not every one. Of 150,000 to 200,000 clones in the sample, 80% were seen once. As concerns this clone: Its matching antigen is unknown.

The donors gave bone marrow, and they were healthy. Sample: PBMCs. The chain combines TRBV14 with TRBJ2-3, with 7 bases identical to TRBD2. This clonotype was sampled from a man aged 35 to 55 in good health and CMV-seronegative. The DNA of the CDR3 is TGTGCCAGCAGCCAAGAAGGGGTTCGAGCGGGGATAGATACGCAGTATTTT. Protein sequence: CASSQEGVRAGIDTQYF.